The sequence of this T cell receptor beta chain was determined in a study of T cell responses to AZD1222 COVID-19 vaccine. For this clone: The antigen is not known.

Sequenced by immunoSEQ multiplex PCR; TCRdb stores in-frame clones only, minus some. The data contain some 130,000 clones, roughly 90% of them singletons. Trimming left V 2 bases short and J 0 bases short, with 11 bases between. Germline assignment: CDR1 MNHNS and CDR2 SASEGT. This CDR3 spans 15 amino acids. Overall study findings and caveats: Donors skewed white British and female; clonal diversity was possibly underestimated. The study identified only 6 or 7 AZD1222 recipients as seropositive at baseline.

This chain joins TRBV6-1 and TRBJ2-7, with D perhaps TRBD2 (5 bases). The source was peripheral blood, collected on day 0 of AZD1222 vaccination. This TCR came from an adult in good health. The CDR3 nucleotides are TGTGCCAGCAGTGAATTCACGGGATCCTCCTACGAGCAGTACTTC. Encoded protein: CASSEFTGSSYEQYF.